These 17 T cell receptor beta chains were sequenced from one sample in a study of T cell changes during pregnancy in multiple sclerosis. Generated by immunoSEQ multiplex PCR, the TCRdb table keeps only in-frame clones and is missing some. The sample records under 30,000 clones, 89% being singletons. Sample: CD8+ T cells from peripheral blood mononuclear cells, taken after pregnancy. The receptors stem from a female donor with multiple sclerosis, enrolled in a pregnancy study.

The V call is TRBV5-1, the J call TRBJ2-3, with 7 bases lining up with TRBD2. This CDR3 has 16 amino acids. Germline V gene sequence: CDR1 SGHRS, CDR2 YFSETQ. Trimming at V came to 0 bases and at J to 4 bases, leaving 8 bases not matched to a gene. CDR3 protein: CASSLGWLAESDTQYF. CDR3 nucleotides: TGCGCCAGCAGCTTGGGGTGGCTAGCGGAATCAGATACGCAGTATTTT. Supplemented by reference TRBV5-1 and TRBJ2-3, the full variable domain reads KAGVTQTPRYLIKTRGQQVTLSCSPISGHRSVSWYQQTPGQGLQFLFEYFSETQRNKGNFPGRFSGRQFSNSRSEMNVSTLELGDSALYLCASSLGWLAESDTQYFGPGTRLTVL.

The chain employs TRBV11-1 and TRBJ2-7, with 11 bases lining up with TRBD1. J was trimmed by 1 base and V by 7 bases; bases with no gene match: 3. The CDR3 length is 14 residues. Looked up from germline, CDR1 is SGHAT and CDR2 is FQDESV (reference sequence). For the CDR3, the DNA is TGTGCCAGCACCTGGGACAGGGGGTCCTACGAGCAGTACTTC. Translation gives CASTWDRGSYEQYF.

V gene TRBV18 combines with J gene TRBJ2-5; a possible D gene is TRBD1 (5 bases). Germline V lookup: CDR1 KGHSH, CDR2 LQKENI. Trimming cost V 4 bases and J 4 bases, with 13 bases left between them. This CDR3 spans 14 amino acids. The CDR3 DNA follows: TGTGCCAGCTCACTCGACAGTAGGGTAGAGACCCAGTACTTC. As protein: CASSLDSRVETQYF.

The V and J genes are TRBV28 and TRBJ1-2, with D possibly being TRBD1 (5 bases). The CDR3 runs 15 residues. V shed 2 bases and J shed 4 bases, with 14 bases lying between them. Germline-derived CDR1 and CDR2 are MDHEN and SYDVKM. The CDR3 region is CASSLRRGPLYGYTF. The CDR3 DNA follows: TGTGCCAGCAGTTTACGGAGGGGTCCTCTCTATGGCTACACCTTC.

V gene TRBV2 combines with J gene TRBJ2-7; D might be TRBD2 (5 bases). Germline values: CDR1 SNHLY, CDR2 FYNNEI. V lost 0 bases and J 3 bases, leaving 15 bases between the germline ends. This CDR3 is built from 16 residues. The CDR3 coding sequence is TGTGCCAGCAGTGAAGCGCTTCGGGGAACGGACTACGAGCAGTACTTC. Translation: CASSEALRGTDYEQYF.

This sequence joins TRBV2 and TRBJ2-7, with 9 bases aligning to TRBD1. The CDR3 extends over 15 amino acids. In germline, CDR1 is SNHLY, CDR2 FYNNEI. Losses at the gene ends were 1 base for V and 3 bases for J; bases not matched to a gene: 4. The CDR3 region has the DNA TGTGCCAGCAGTGAAGGTACAGGGGGCTTCTACGAGCAGTACTTC. Translating it yields CASSEGTGGFYEQYF.

The J gene is TRBJ2-5, the V gene TRBV14; 11 bases are a match to TRBD2. The V gene's germline CDR1 is SGHDN and CDR2 FVKESK. V trimming: 4 bases; J trimming: 3 bases; junction bases outside the gene matches: 1. The CDR3 totals 14 residues. CDR3 region: CASSPTSGEETQYF. In DNA form, the CDR3 reads TGTGCCAGCAGCCCGACTAGCGGGGAAGAGACCCAGTACTTC.

The gene calls are TRBV7-3 and TRBJ2-2, with D possibly TRBD1 on 6 matching bases. Trimming removed 5 bases at V and 6 bases at J, with 16 bases between. The V gene's germline CDR1 is SGHTA and CDR2 FQGTGA. The CDR3 extends over 15 amino acids. The DNA for the CDR3 is TGTGCCAGCAGCCTAGTTGGGGGCGCGTCCGGGGAGCTGTTTTTT. Amino acids: CASSLVGGASGELFF.

This chain joins TRBV28 and TRBJ2-1, with D perhaps TRBD2 (6 bases). In germline, CDR1 is MDHEN, CDR2 SYDVKM. This CDR3 region has 15 residues. Trimming shortened V by 2 bases and J by 7 bases, and 15 bases separated the two germline ends. CDR3 nucleotide sequence: TGTGCCAGCAGTTTAAAACCCCTAGCGCTTAATGAGCAGTTCTTC. Translating gives CASSLKPLALNEQFF.

The chain links TRBV9 to TRBJ2-7, with 8 bases aligning to TRBD2. Germline V gene lookup returns CDR1 SGDLS and CDR2 YYNGEE. V shed 0 bases and J 1 base; nucleotides not matched to a gene: 15. The CDR3 is 19 residues long. The CDR3: CASSVDRGRPDFPSYEQYF. CDR3 sequence (DNA): TGTGCCAGCAGCGTAGATCGCGGGAGGCCCGATTTCCCTTCCTACGAGCAGTACTTC.

The V and J genes are TRBV11-2 and TRBJ1-5; D is unclear. CDR3 length: 15 residues. V gave up 0 bases and J gave up 3 bases, with 9 bases separating them. CDR1 is SGHAT, CDR2 FQNNGV, per germline. The CDR3 is CASSLDGGFNQPQHF. The CDR3 nucleotides are TGTGCCAGCAGCTTAGATGGCGGGTTCAATCAGCCCCAGCATTTT. Full variable domain (outside the CDR3, taken from reference TRBV11-2 and TRBJ1-5): EAGVAQSPRYKIIEKRQSVAFWCNPISGHATLYWYQQILGQGPKLLIQFQNNGVVDDSQLPKDRFSAERLKGVDSTLKIQPAKLEDSAVYLCASSLDGGFNQPQHFGDGTRLSIL.

This clone was seen at least ten times. The chain has TRBV6-4 and TRBJ2-2, with D maybe TRBD1 (6 bases). V gave up 3 bases and J gave up 3 bases, with 11 bases separating them. This CDR3 comprises 15 residues. Germline CDR1 MRHNA, CDR2 SNTAGT. The CDR3 sequence is CASSERAGDTGELFF. CDR3 nucleotides: TGTGCCAGCAGTGAACGAGCAGGGGACACCGGGGAGCTGTTTTTT.

This rearrangement joins TRBV5-6 to TRBJ2-5; TRBD2 agrees at 7 bases. The closer fit of TRBJ2-7 to the DNA end suggests the J call may be wrong. Looked up from germline, CDR1 is SGHDT and CDR2 is YYEEEE. This CDR3 has 15 amino acids. CDR3 region: CASSLMAGEVYEQYF. As DNA, the CDR3 is TGTGCCAGCAGCTTGATGGCGGGAGAAGTTTACGAGCAGTACTTC.

The chain is built from TRBV28 and TRBJ2-1, with 15 nucleotides matching TRBD2. The CDR3 runs 18 residues. J gave up 3 bases and V 7 bases, and 10 bases lay outside the gene matches. Germline V gene sequence: CDR1 MDHEN, CDR2 SYDVKM. CDR3 sequence: CASNKLGLAGGNYNEQFF. CDR3 nucleotide sequence: TGTGCCAGCAACAAATTGGGACTAGCGGGGGGAAACTACAATGAGCAGTTCTTC.

The chain uses TRBV15 and TRBJ2-7, with D possibly being TRBD2 (5 bases). V lost 0 bases and J lost 0, with 6 bases in between. CDR1 and CDR2 from the germline V gene are LNHNV and YYDKDF (reference sequence). The CDR3 totals 14 residues. The CDR3, as DNA: TGTGCCACCAGCAGAGAGGAGGACTCCTACGAGCAGTACTTC. It specifies CATSREEDSYEQYF.

The gene calls are TRBV5-6 and TRBJ2-3; tentatively, D is TRBD2 (6 bases). The CDR3 runs to 16 residues. The V and J ends lost 0 bases and 2 bases respectively, with 13 bases between them. Germline CDR1 reads SGHDT; CDR2 reads YYEEEE. This CDR3 is CASSLDGSPTTDTQYF. CDR3 nucleotides: TGTGCCAGCAGCTTGGACGGGAGCCCAACCACAGATACGCAGTATTTT.

This rearrangement joins TRBV5-1 to TRBJ2-7; perhaps TRBD1 as D (6 bases). V was clipped by 0 bases and J by 3 bases, with 10 bases between them. This CDR3 is built from 14 residues. Germline V gives CDR1 SGHRS, CDR2 YFSETQ. The CDR3 DNA is TGCGCCAGCAGCTTGGGTACAGGGATCTACGAGCAGTACTTC. Translated, it gives CASSLGTGIYEQYF. The full variable domain, in which reference TRBV5-1 and TRBJ2-7 provide the parts outside the CDR3, is KAGVTQTPRYLIKTRGQQVTLSCSPISGHRSVSWYQQTPGQGLQFLFEYFSETQRNKGNFPGRFSGRQFSNSRSEMNVSTLELGDSALYLCASSLGTGIYEQYFGPGTRLTVT.